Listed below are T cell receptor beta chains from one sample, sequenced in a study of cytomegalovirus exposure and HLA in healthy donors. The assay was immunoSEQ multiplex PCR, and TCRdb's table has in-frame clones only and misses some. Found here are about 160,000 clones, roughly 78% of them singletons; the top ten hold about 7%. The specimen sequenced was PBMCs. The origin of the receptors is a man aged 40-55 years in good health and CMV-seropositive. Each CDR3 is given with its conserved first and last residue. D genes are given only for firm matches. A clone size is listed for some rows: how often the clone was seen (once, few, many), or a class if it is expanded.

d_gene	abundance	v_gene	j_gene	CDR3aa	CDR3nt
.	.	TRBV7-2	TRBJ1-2	CASSSRQALNYGYTF	TGTGCCAGCAGCTCACGACAGGCCCTTAACTATGGCTACACCTTC
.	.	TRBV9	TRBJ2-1	CASSVELQGGSYNEQFF	TGTGCCAGCAGCGTAGAACTCCAGGGGGGTTCCTACAATGAGCAGTTCTTC
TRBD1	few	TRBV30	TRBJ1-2	CAWSDRGSDYGYTF	TGTGCCTGGTCAGACAGGGGCTCCGACTATGGCTACACCTTC
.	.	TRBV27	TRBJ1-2	CASKDTEDYGYTF	TGTGCCAGCAAGGACACAGAGGACTATGGCTACACCTTC
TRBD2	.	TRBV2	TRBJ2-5	CASSPGTSGAQQETQYF	TGTGCCAGCAGCCCCGGGACTAGCGGGGCGCAACAAGAGACCCAGTACTTC
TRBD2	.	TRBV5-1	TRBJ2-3	CASSSQRSGGQGDTQYF	TGCGCCAGCAGCAGTCAGCGCAGCGGGGGGCAGGGAGATACGCAGTATTTT
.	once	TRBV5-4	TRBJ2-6	CASSLERERGSGANVLTF	TGTGCCAGCAGCTTGGAGCGCGAAAGGGGATCTGGGGCCAACGTCCTGACTTTC
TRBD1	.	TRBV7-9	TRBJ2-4	CSSSLSGQGLAKNIQYF	TGTTCCAGCAGCCTATCGGGACAGGGTTTAGCCAAAAACATTCAGTACTTC
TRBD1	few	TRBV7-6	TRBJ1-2	CAGSSGQTYGYTF	TGTGCCGGCAGCTCGGGACAGACCTATGGCTACACCTTC
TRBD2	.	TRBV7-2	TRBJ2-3	CASSTRTSGGENTQYF	TGTGCCAGCAGCACACGGACTAGCGGGGGGGAAAATACGCAGTATTTT
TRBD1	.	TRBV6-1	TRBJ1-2	CASTGTGGYYGYTF	TGTGCCAGCACCGGGACAGGGGGTTACTATGGCTACACCTTC
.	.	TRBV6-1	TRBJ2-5	CASSDVDIPRGETQYF	TGTGCCAGCAGTGACGTCGACATTCCAAGGGGGGAGACCCAGTACTTC
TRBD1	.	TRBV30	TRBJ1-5	CAWSLPDRDGEPQHF	TGTGCCTGGAGTCTACCTGACAGGGACGGGGAGCCCCAGCATTTT
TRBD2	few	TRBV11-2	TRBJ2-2	CASSFLAGDTGELFF	TGTGCCAGCAGCTTCCTAGCGGGGGACACCGGGGAGCTGTTTTTT
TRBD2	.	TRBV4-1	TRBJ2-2	CASSPKAGGTGELFF	TGCGCCAGCAGCCCCAAGGCGGGGGGAACCGGGGAGCTGTTTTTT
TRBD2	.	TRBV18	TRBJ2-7	CASSLPGGNDEQYF	TGTGCCAGCTCACTACCGGGAGGGAACGACGAGCAGTACTTC
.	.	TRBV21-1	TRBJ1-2	CASPGGRPRSPYGYTF	TGTGCCAGCCCGGGGGGCAGACCCCGTTCTCCATATGGCTACACCTTC
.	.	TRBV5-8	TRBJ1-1	CASTRGGTEGRAFF	TGTGCCAGCACCCGGGGGGGGACGGAGGGGAGAGCTTTCTTT
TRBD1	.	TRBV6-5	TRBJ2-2	CASSYRGPLNTGELFF	TGTGCCAGCAGTTACAGGGGGCCCTTGAACACCGGGGAGCTGTTTTTT
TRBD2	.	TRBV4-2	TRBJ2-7	CASSLQGGREQYF	TGTGCCAGCAGCCTGCAGGGAGGGCGCGAGCAGTACTTC
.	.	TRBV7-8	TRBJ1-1	CASSQAAGDRYTEAFF	TGTGCCAGCAGCCAGGCGGCAGGGGATAGATACACTGAAGCTTTCTTT
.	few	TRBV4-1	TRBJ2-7	CASSPQGTSSYEQYF	TGCGCCAGCAGCCCACAGGGAACCAGCTCCTACGAGCAGTACTTC
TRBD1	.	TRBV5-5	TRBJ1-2	CASSAPGQGADGYTF	TGTGCCAGCAGCGCACCGGGACAGGGGGCCGATGGCTACACCTTC
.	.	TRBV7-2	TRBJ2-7	CASSKTGYEQYF	TGTGCCAGCAGCAAGACGGGGTACGAGCAGTACTTC
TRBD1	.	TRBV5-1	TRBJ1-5	CASSFPNLEQGEGQPQHF	TGCGCCAGCAGCTTCCCCAACTTGGAACAGGGGGAAGGTCAGCCCCAGCATTTT
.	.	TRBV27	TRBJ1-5	CASRPFGEGTNQPQHF	TGTGCCAGCAGGCCTTTCGGGGAGGGGACTAATCAGCCCCAGCATTTT
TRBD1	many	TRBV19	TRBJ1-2	CASSRPGTGAPNYGYTF	TGTGCCAGTAGTCGTCCCGGGACAGGGGCCCCTAACTATGGCTACACCTTC
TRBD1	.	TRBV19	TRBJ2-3	CATATGDTQYF	TGTGCCACAGCGACAGGGGATACGCAGTATTTT
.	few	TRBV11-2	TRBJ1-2	CASSFQGQRGYTF	TGTGCCAGCAGCTTTCAGGGTCAGAGAGGCTACACCTTC
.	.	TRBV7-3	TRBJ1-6	CASSAGTENSPLHF	TGTGCCAGCAGCGCCGGGACTGAAAATTCACCCCTCCACTTT
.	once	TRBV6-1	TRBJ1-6	CASTDPTGGASPLHF	TGTGCCAGCACCGACCCAACTGGCGGGGCCTCACCCCTCCACTTT
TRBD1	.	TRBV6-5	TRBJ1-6	CASSYLRTGTNSPLHF	TGTGCCAGCAGTTACCTCAGGACAGGGACGAATTCACCCCTCCACTTT
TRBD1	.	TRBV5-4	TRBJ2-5	CASSLRTGRETQYF	TGTGCCAGCAGTCTCCGGACAGGGAGAGAGACCCAGTACTTC
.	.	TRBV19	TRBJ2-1	CASTPLAGSSYNEQFF	TGTGCCAGTACCCCCCTGGCGGGGAGCTCCTACAATGAGCAGTTCTTC
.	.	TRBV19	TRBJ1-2	CASSTLHGAEGYTF	TGTGCCAGTAGTACCCTTCACGGCGCGGAGGGCTACACCTTC
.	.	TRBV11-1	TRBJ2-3	CASSLDRATDTQYF	TGTGCCAGCAGCTTAGACAGGGCGACAGATACGCAGTATTTT
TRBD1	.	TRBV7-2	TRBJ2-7	CASSLLQGSEQYF	TGTGCCAGCAGCTTACTACAGGGGTCGGAGCAGTACTTC
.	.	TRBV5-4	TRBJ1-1	CASSRGGYTEAFF	TGTGCCAGCAGCAGAGGGGGTTATACTGAAGCTTTCTTT
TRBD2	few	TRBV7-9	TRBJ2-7	CSSSSPGGTSGVEQYF	TGTTCCAGCAGCTCACCCGGCGGGACTAGCGGAGTCGAGCAGTACTTC
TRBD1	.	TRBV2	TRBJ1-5	CASSALDRGQPQHF	TGTGCCAGCAGTGCTTTGGACAGGGGTCAGCCCCAGCATTTT
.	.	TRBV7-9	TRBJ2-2	CASSSGDTYSGELFF	TGTGCCAGCAGCTCCGGGGACACCTACTCCGGGGAGCTGTTTTTT
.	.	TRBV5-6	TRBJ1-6	CASSSTPGVGSPLHF	TGTGCCAGCAGCTCCACTCCAGGGGTAGGGTCACCCCTCCACTTT
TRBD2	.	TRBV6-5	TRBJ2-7	CASSYSPGGRGYEQYF	TGTGCCAGCAGTTACTCCCCGGGGGGGAGGGGTTACGAGCAGTACTTC
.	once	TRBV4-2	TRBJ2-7	CASSQKGGGAEQYF	TGTGCCAGCAGCCAAAAGGGGGGAGGGGCCGAGCAGTACTTC
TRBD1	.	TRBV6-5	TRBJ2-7	CASRPGQGSHEQYF	TGTGCCAGCAGGCCGGGACAGGGTTCCCACGAGCAGTACTTC
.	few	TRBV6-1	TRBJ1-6	CASSEIGEAYNSPLHF	TGTGCCAGCAGTGAAATCGGGGAGGCCTATAATTCACCCCTCCACTTT
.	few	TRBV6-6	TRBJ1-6	CASSYSQDSPLHF	TGTGCCAGCAGTTACTCCCAGGATTCACCCCTCCACTTT
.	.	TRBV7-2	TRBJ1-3	CASSSSTVSGNTIYF	TGTGCCAGCAGCTCATCGACAGTGTCTGGAAACACCATATATTTT
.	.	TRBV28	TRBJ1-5	CASTISLPGRQPQHF	TGTGCCAGCACCATCTCCTTACCAGGGCGACAGCCCCAGCATTTT
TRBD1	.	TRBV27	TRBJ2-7	CASSLGTGGPVEEQYF	TGTGCCAGCAGTCTTGGGACAGGTGGGCCGGTTGAGGAGCAGTACTTC
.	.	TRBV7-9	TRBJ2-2	CASSMTGAGELFF	TGTGCCAGCAGCATGACAGGAGCCGGGGAGCTGTTTTTT
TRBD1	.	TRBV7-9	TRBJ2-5	CSSSLVRGQGMETQYF	TGTTCCAGCAGCTTAGTTCGCGGACAGGGGATGGAGACCCAGTACTTC